The T cell receptor beta chain described here comes from a study of blood T cell repertoires in COVID-19 (dated by TCRdb to 2018 to 2020). A note on the overall study: Collaborator samples came from the United States, Italy and Spain and covered acute and convalescent phases of COVID-19. Samples came from the ongoing ImmuneRACE study (first 160 participants) plus 1,254 subjects from 6 global collaborators. Where available, HLA class I and class II types were obtained from metadata supplied by the sample provider rather than from assay-based typing. The repertoires were released in a freely available public database intended as a resource for research on the immune response to SARS-CoV-2. The sample metadata nearly always contained a de-identified subject ID, COVID-19 status, age in years and sex. Subjects who had been exposed to COVID-19, were actively infected with it, or had recovered from it provided the deeply sampled blood TCRbeta repertoires that made up the dataset. The material from the prospective study consisted of cDNA or gDNA derived from T cells, B-cell-depleted T cells, or PBMCs.

General conclusions and limits of the study: How much clinical and demographic metadata was included differed by source and by participant, and the metadata was provided uncurated.

The collaborating institutions used their own protocols to collect whole blood in K2EDTA tubes. For TCRbeta analysis, collaborators shipped samples in one of three forms: frozen whole blood, isolated PBMCs, or DNA extracted from either of those sample types. TCRbeta CDR3 regions were amplified from genomic DNA using the immunoSEQ Assay, a bias-controlled multiplex PCR. Processing in the source paper ran as follows. The number of nucleated cells in each sample was estimated by amplification of reference gene primers within the assay. To quantify the absolute abundance of each unique TCRbeta CDR3 rearrangement, sequence reads were collapsed and filtered. For each sample, productive Simpson clonality was calculated by taking the square root of Simpson's diversity index across productive rearrangements. The table comes from immuneACCESS by way of TCRdb, which keeps in-frame sequences with V and J called. Part of the clones is missing from these tables; in studies checked, under half for an unresolved V gene and the rest for unknown reasons. V and J calls plus clone size are reproduced from that table; the DNA served to infer D and trimming. Across this sample there are about 200,000 clones, with 88% seen only once. The top ten hold under 2% of the sample.

Notes on this clone: Its cognate antigen has yet to be identified. One end of the junction does not line up with germline, which may come from a read error.

From the germline V gene, CDR1 is SNHLY and CDR2 is FYNNEI. The cysteine opens and the phenylalanine closes a CDR3 of 11 amino acids. The DNA shown is the 33-base CDR3, in frame from base 1. The sequenced sample was peripheral blood. This sequence uses TRBV2 and TRBJ1-2, with no confidently assigned D gene. This receptor was taken from a man aged 18 to 29 with active or convalescent COVID-19. In nucleotides, the sequence is TGTGCCAGCAGTGAAAGGGAGAGCGGACCCTTC. This codes for CASSERESGPF.